Below, 3 T cell receptor beta chains from the same sample are listed, as sequenced in a study of blood T cell repertoires in COVID-19 (TCRdb year 2020). Libraries came from the immunoSEQ multiplex PCR assay. As stored in TCRdb, this immuneACCESS dataset retains in-frame rearrangements with V and J assigned. A fraction of the clones does not appear; measured against another copy, unresolved V genes explain less than half of the discrepancy, and the remainder lacks a known reason. In all, the sample holds 200,000 or so clones, and approximately 82% of those were seen once. Around 6.9% of the sample lies in the top ten. Sequencing was done on a sample of peripheral blood. These receptors originate from a human donor with acute or convalescent COVID-19. The donor label of this sample is uncertain.

V is TRBV12-3 or TRBV12-4 and J is TRBJ1-5; 8 positions match TRBD1. J gave up 4 bases and V 7 bases, and 3 bases lay outside the gene matches. This CDR3 is built from 13 residues. The CDR3 reads CASTRTGNQPQHF. DNA for the CDR3: TGTGCCAGCACTCGGACAGGGAATCAGCCCCAGCATTTT.

This chain joins TRBV12-3 or TRBV12-4 and TRBJ1-2; TRBD1 is a possible D gene (6 bases). V shed 1 base and J shed 8 bases, with 11 bases lying between them. The CDR3 sequence is 13 residues long. The CDR3 loop reads CASSLDGQRGYTF. The CDR3 DNA is TGTGCCAGCAGTTTAGACGGACAGCGAGGCTACACCTTC.

CDR3 sequence: CASSSPGANTIYF. The CDR3 nucleotides read TGTGCCAGTAGCTCTCCAGGTGCAAACACCATATATTTT. The chain employs TRBV19 and TRBJ1-3; D not certain. The germline gives CDR1 LNHDA, CDR2 SQIVND (reference sequence). Trimming shortened V by 6 bases and J by 6 bases, and 12 bases separated the two germline ends. This CDR3 contains 13 residues.